The source of this T cell receptor (beta chain) is a study of T cells in Graves' hyperthyroidism and ophthalmopathy. TCR beta CDR3 regions were amplified from RNA transcripts. In the first-round RT-PCR of the TCR CDR3, the HTBI primer set was used. Via MiXCR, TCRdb re-called the multiplex PCR reads, giving one row per CDR3 protein. The table includes approximately 530,000 distinct CDR3 sequences, about 20% detected once. With V trimmed by 2 bases and J by 6 bases, 11 bases remained unmatched. The length of the CDR3 is 17 residues. CDR1 and CDR2 from the germline V gene are MNHNS and SASEGT. This clonotype was counted ten times or more.

This receptor was taken from a man aged 40-49 years with Graves' ophthalmopathy. Sequencing was done on a sample of blood. The V call is TRBV6-1, the J call TRBJ2-7; 12 bases fit TRBD2. The CDR3 region is CASSESLLLAGGVEQYF. CDR3 coding DNA: TGTGCCAGCAGTGAATCACTCCTACTAGCGGGAGGTGTCGAGCAGTACTTC.